The 13 T cell receptor beta chains in this list originate from one sample, sequenced in a study of blood T cell repertoires in COVID-19. Produced via immunoSEQ multiplex PCR; TCRdb's table is partial and in-frame only. The sample lists about 440,000 clones, 90% occurring once. The source material was PBMCs or T cells enriched from blood (not recorded which). The origin of the receptors is a man aged 18 to 35 who had recovered from COVID-19.

The chain joins TRBV14 to TRBJ1-6; 8 bases fit TRBD1. Looked up from germline, CDR1 is SGHDN and CDR2 is FVKESK. Trimming at V came to 0 bases and at J to 7 bases, leaving 5 bases not matched to a gene. This CDR3 has 16 residues. As DNA, the CDR3 is TGTGCCAGCAGCCAAGATAGATGGACAGGGAATTCACCCCTCCACTTT. It specifies CASSQDRWTGNSPLHF.

V is TRBV12-3 or TRBV12-4 and J is TRBJ1-3; possible D gene TRBD1, 5 bases. This CDR3 comprises 13 residues. Between the trimmed V and J ends, which lost 5 bases and 4 bases, there was a span of 9 bases. CDR3 residues: CASSVQEGNTIYF. CDR3 in DNA: TGTGCCAGCAGTGTACAGGAGGGAAACACCATATATTTT.

The chain recombines TRBV28 with TRBJ1-1; D uncertain. This CDR3 has 14 residues. Germline loops: CDR1 MDHEN, CDR2 SYDVKM. Trimming took off 5 bases at V and 4 bases at J, with 14 bases between the two ends. The CDR3 coding sequence is TGTGCCAGCAGTAGTATCGGGGTAAGCACTGAAGCTTTCTTT. It specifies CASSSIGVSTEAFF. The variable domain in full, completed from reference TRBV28 and TRBJ1-1, reads DVKVTQSSRYLVKRTGEKVFLECVQDMDHENMFWYRQDPGLGLRLIYFSYDVKMKEKGDIPEGYSVSREKKERFSLILESASTNQTSMYLCASSSIGVSTEAFFGQGTRLTVV.

The gene calls are TRBV19 and TRBJ2-4; 13 positions match TRBD2. CDR1 is LNHDA and CDR2 is SQIVND in the germline V gene (reference sequence). CDR3 length: 19 residues. V dropped 1 base and J dropped 7; count of bases not matched to a gene: 13. The CDR3 sequence: CASSIAPTSGGARANIQYF. The DNA for the CDR3 is TGTGCCAGTAGTATAGCCCCTACTAGCGGGGGGGCCCGGGCGAACATTCAGTACTTC.

This clone has only a few counts. The V and J genes are TRBV27 and TRBJ2-7; possible D gene TRBD1, 6 bases. Trimming took off 2 bases at V and 2 bases at J, with 13 bases between the two ends. Germline lookup yields CDR1 MNHEY and CDR2 SMNVEV (reference sequence). The CDR3 extends over 15 amino acids. CDR3 region: CASSLLGAGTYEQYF. The DNA of the CDR3 is TGTGCCAGCAGTTTACTGGGGGCAGGGACCTACGAGCAGTACTTC.

The V gene is TRBV27, the J gene TRBJ2-7, with 9 bases lining up with TRBD2. This CDR3 spans 17 amino acids. Looked up from germline, CDR1 is MNHEY and CDR2 is SMNVEV (reference sequence). V lost 4 bases and J lost 3; bases outside the gene matches: 13. This CDR3 reads CASSSVAGVSWSYEQYF. CDR3 in DNA: TGTGCCAGCAGTTCCGTAGCGGGAGTAAGTTGGAGCTACGAGCAGTACTTC.

The rearrangement joins TRBV19 to TRBJ2-3, with D perhaps matching TRBD2 (5 bases). Per the germline V gene, CDR1 is LNHDA and CDR2 is SQIVND (reference sequence). The V and J ends lost 5 bases and 4 bases respectively, with 10 bases between them. This CDR3 spans 13 amino acids. The CDR3 loop is CASSYGISDTQYF. Written as DNA, the CDR3 is TGTGCCAGTAGTTACGGGATTTCAGATACGCAGTATTTT.

This chain connects TRBV7-9 to TRBJ1-3; D call uncertain. There are 14 residues in the CDR3. V was shortened by 0 bases and J by 2 bases, with 5 bases between the two germline ends. Germline V gene lookup returns CDR1 SEHNR and CDR2 FQNEAQ (reference sequence). CDR3 DNA sequence: TGTGCCAGCAGCTTAGCCTCCCCTGGAAACACCATATATTTT. Residues: CASSLASPGNTIYF.

The genes are TRBV29-1 and TRBJ2-1; D possibly corresponds to TRBD2 (6 bases). V lost 8 bases and J lost 5, with 13 bases in between. This CDR3 spans 12 amino acids. CDR1 and CDR2 (germline): SQVTM, ANQGSEA. The CDR3 DNA reads TGCAGCCTCCCTGGAGGGAACAATGAGCAGTTCTTC. It codes for CSLPGGNNEQFF.

This clone came up once. The gene calls are TRBV10-3 and TRBJ1-5; 7 bases align to TRBD1. The ends lost 6 bases at V and 6 bases at J; junction bases unmatched: 8. Germline V gene sequence: CDR1 ENHRY, CDR2 SYGVKD. The CDR3 is made up of 14 amino acids. CDR3 nucleotides: TGTGCCATCAGCCTCGACAGGGTGAGTCAGCCCCAGCATTTT. Its translation: CAISLDRVSQPQHF.

This chain joins TRBV5-4 and TRBJ1-2; no clear D. V dropped 0 bases and J dropped 4 bases, with 16 bases sitting between them. CDR1 is SGHNT, CDR2 YYREEE, per germline (reference sequence). This CDR3 contains 16 residues. The CDR3 loop reads CASSLDLGGLGYGYTF. The CDR3 nucleotides are TGTGCCAGCAGCTTGGATTTGGGAGGATTGGGCTATGGCTACACCTTC.

The V and J genes are TRBV3-1 (or the pseudogene TRBV3-2) and TRBJ2-7, with TRBD2 as a possible D gene (6 bases). Trimming removed 1 base from V and 6 bases from J, with 16 bases in between. CDR1 LGHDT and CDR2 YNNKEL come from the germline V gene (reference sequence). This CDR3 is built from 15 residues. This chain's CDR3 is CASSQGGTVTSEQYF. The CDR3 DNA sequence: TGTGCCAGCAGCCAAGGGGGGACCGTGACTAGCGAGCAGTACTTC.

Of note for this clone: The same CDR3 arises from other DNA sequences in this sample as well. The genes are TRBV7-9 and TRBJ2-7, with a tentative D call TRBD2 (5 bases). V lost 1 base and J lost 1, with 8 bases in between. Germline values: CDR1 SEHNR, CDR2 FQNEAQ (reference sequence). The CDR3 covers 14 residues. The CDR3 coding sequence is TGTGCCAGCAGCTTAGGAGGACTGTCCTACGAGCAGTACTTC. This encodes CASSLGGLSYEQYF.